The 9 T cell receptor beta chains presented below share a single source sample, sequenced in a study of T cell responses to AZD1222 COVID-19 vaccine (dated by TCRdb to the early 2020s). To prepare the library, the immunoSEQ multiplex PCR assay was applied. Entries here come from immuneACCESS through TCRdb and include only in-frame sequences with V and J called. Some clones fail to appear in such tables; in the studies checked, an unresolved V gene covers under half of the shortfall, and the cause of the remainder is unknown. The sample table contains about 160,000 clones; only one count was recorded for 85% to 90% of them. The top ten hold approximately 6.9% of the sample. This specimen's time point label, interpreted: baseline before first vaccination. Sequenced here: peripheral blood, sampled on day 0 of AZD1222 vaccination. Receptor source: an adult in good health.

This clone showed up just a few times. J is TRBJ1-1 and V is TRBV9; D is unresolved. Germline CDR1 is SGDLS and CDR2 is YYNGEE. The CDR3 is 13 residues long. Trimming removed 3 bases from V and 4 bases from J, with 10 bases in between. The CDR3 sequence is CASSGRPGTEAFF. The CDR3 DNA follows: TGTGCCAGCAGCGGGAGGCCGGGCACTGAAGCTTTCTTT.

V is TRBV14 and J is TRBJ1-3; the D gene is possibly TRBD1 (6 bases). The CDR3 spans 15 residues. CDR1 and CDR2 from the germline V gene are SGHDN and FVKESK. V shed 4 bases and J shed 3 bases, with 13 bases lying between them. The CDR3 here is CASSRDSGVGNTIYF. The CDR3 region has the DNA TGTGCCAGCAGCCGTGACTCAGGGGTTGGAAACACCATATATTTT.

The V gene is TRBV5-6, the J gene TRBJ1-2; D may be TRBD1 (5 bases). Germline CDR1 and CDR2: SGHDT and YYEEEE. Trimming removed 4 bases from V and 0 bases from J, with 16 bases in between. CDR3 length: 16 residues. The CDR3 nucleotides read TGTGCCAGCAGCCGCACTGTTAGGGGCCCTAACTATGGCTACACCTTC. Residues: CASSRTVRGPNYGYTF. The full variable domain, rest sourced from reference TRBV5-6 and TRBJ1-2, is DAGVTQSPTHLIKTRGQQVTLRCSPKSGHDTVSWYQQALGQGPQFIFQYYEEEERQRGNFPDRFSGHQFPNYSSELNVNALLLGDSALYLCASSRTVRGPNYGYTFGSGTRLTVV.

The CDR3 nucleotides read TGTGCCAGCAGTTTGGTGCGGCAGGGCAATTCACCCCTCCACTTT. Protein: CASSLVRQGNSPLHF. The chain recombines TRBV19 with TRBJ1-6, with D perhaps TRBD1 (5 bases). Trimming pared 9 bases from V and 7 bases from J, leaving 19 bases between. The V gene's germline CDR1 is LNHDA and CDR2 SQIVND (reference sequence). The CDR3 consists of 15 residues.

The chain has TRBV18 and TRBJ2-6, with 12 bases matching TRBD1. This CDR3 comprises 18 residues. V trimming: 1 base; J trimming: 2 bases; junction bases outside the gene matches: 3. The V gene's germline CDR1 is KGHSH and CDR2 LQKENI. The CDR3 sequence is CASSPLGQGAAGANVLTF. As DNA, the CDR3 is TGTGCCAGCTCACCACTGGGACAGGGGGCAGCTGGGGCCAACGTCCTGACTTTC.

The chain recombines TRBV6-6 with TRBJ1-5; D is undetermined. Germline V gene lookup returns CDR1 MNHNY and CDR2 SVGAGI (reference sequence). There are 14 residues in the CDR3. Trimming left V 0 bases short and J 7 bases short, with 10 bases between. The CDR3: CASSYSSGGQPQHF. In DNA, the CDR3 is TGTGCCAGCAGTTACTCGAGTGGTGGACAGCCCCAGCATTTT.

This chain uses TRBV9 with TRBJ1-1, with D unresolved. V was trimmed by 0 bases and J by 7 bases, leaving 13 bases between them. Germline lookup yields CDR1 SGDLS and CDR2 YYNGEE. CDR3 length: 14 residues. Here the CDR3 DNA reads TGTGCCAGCAGCGTAGGGCGGACCAGTCTTGAAGCTTTCTTT. It specifies CASSVGRTSLEAFF.

CDR3 residues: CASIPGSDTQYF. The CDR3 bases are TGTGCCAGCATCCCGGGGTCAGATACGCAGTATTTT. The chain uses TRBV6-5 and TRBJ2-3, with a weak D call TRBD2 (5 bases). This CDR3 is built from 12 residues. The V gene's germline CDR1 is MNHEY and CDR2 SVGAGI. V dropped 7 bases and J dropped 4 bases, with 9 bases sitting between them.

The J gene is TRBJ2-3, the V gene TRBV4-2; TRBD1 matches 9 bases. Germline CDR1 and CDR2: LGHNA and YNFKEQ. After removal of 0 bases from V and 4 bases from J, the junction contained 5 bases not matched to a gene. The CDR3 length is 16 residues. The CDR3 loop reads CASSQDRGQGPDTQYF. The CDR3 DNA follows: TGTGCCAGCAGCCAAGATCGGGGACAGGGACCAGATACGCAGTATTTT.